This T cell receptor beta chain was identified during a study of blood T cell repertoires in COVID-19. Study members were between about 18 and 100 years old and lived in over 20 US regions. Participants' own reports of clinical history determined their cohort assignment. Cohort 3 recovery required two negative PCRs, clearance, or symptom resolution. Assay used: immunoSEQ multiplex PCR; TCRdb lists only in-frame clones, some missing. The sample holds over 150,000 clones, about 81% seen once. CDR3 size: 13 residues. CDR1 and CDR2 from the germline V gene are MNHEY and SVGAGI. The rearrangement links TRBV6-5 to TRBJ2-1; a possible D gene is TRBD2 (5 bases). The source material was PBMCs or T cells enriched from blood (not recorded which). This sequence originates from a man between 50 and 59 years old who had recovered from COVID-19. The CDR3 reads CATALLKDARGFF. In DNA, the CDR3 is TGTGCTACTGCGCTTCTGAAGGACGCCCGGGGGTTCTTC.